The 24 T cell receptor beta chains in this list originate from one sample, sequenced in a study of OX40 agonist ivuxolimab in advanced cancers. The table came from immunoSEQ multiplex PCR; TCRdb's copy has only in-frame clones and leaves some out. The data show roughly 28,000 clones, roughly nine tenths seen once. This sample comprised CD4+ or CD8+ T cells sorted from blood, obtained in a trial of the OX40 agonist ivuxolimab. Receptors were obtained from an adult with an advanced solid tumor such as melanoma, head and neck, liver or kidney cancer.

This chain connects TRBV10-2 to TRBJ2-7; 10 bases are a match to TRBD1. Losses at the gene ends were 6 bases for V and 3 bases for J; bases not matched to a gene: 5. Germline assignment: CDR1 WSHSY and CDR2 SAAADI. CDR3 size: 14 residues. The CDR3 DNA sequence: TGCGCCAGCAGGCCGGGACAGGGGCTCTACGAGCAGTACTTC. Translating gives CASRPGQGLYEQYF.

The chain combines TRBV11-3 with TRBJ2-6, with a tentative D call TRBD1 (6 bases). Germline assignment: CDR1 SGHNT and CDR2 YENEEA. Trimming pared 3 bases from V and 1 base from J, leaving 19 bases between. The CDR3 runs to 19 residues. This CDR3 is CASSFGGRKFYSGANVLTF. The CDR3 DNA sequence: TGTGCCAGCAGCTTTGGGGGCCGCAAGTTTTATTCTGGGGCCAACGTCCTGACTTTC.

The rearrangement uses TRBV7-9 and TRBJ1-1; tentatively, D is TRBD1 (5 bases). The length of the CDR3 is 16 residues. Trimming stripped 1 base from V and 1 base from J, with 13 bases between. Germline V gene data show CDR1 as SEHNR and CDR2 as FQNEAQ (reference sequence). The CDR3 is CASSLGSEGSNTEAFF. The CDR3 DNA is TGTGCCAGCAGCTTAGGGAGTGAGGGGTCGAACACTGAAGCTTTCTTT.

J is TRBJ1-2 and V is TRBV7-2, with D maybe TRBD1 (6 bases). CDR1 and CDR2 from the germline V gene are SGHTA and FQGNSA. The CDR3 consists of 14 residues. V was pared by 5 bases and J by 5 bases, with 15 bases between. The CDR3 nucleotides read TGTGCCAGCAGCCTAGGGGGGGCGAGGTATGGCTACACCTTC. As protein: CASSLGGARYGYTF.

The CDR3 region has the DNA TGTGCCAGCGGATGGGGACAGGGTATTAACGAGCAGTACTTC. Amino acid sequence: CASGWGQGINEQYF. The chain is built from TRBV19 and TRBJ2-7, with 9 bases fitting TRBD1. The trim removed 9 bases at V and 5 bases at J, leaving 11 bases unmatched. Looked up from germline, CDR1 is LNHDA and CDR2 is SQIVND (reference sequence). This CDR3 is 14 amino acids long.

The gene calls are TRBV4-1 and TRBJ2-7; 8 bases are shared with TRBD1. Losses at the gene ends were 1 base for V and 2 bases for J; bases not matched to a gene: 7. Germline V gene data show CDR1 as MGHRA and CDR2 as YSYEKL. The length of the CDR3 is 16 residues. Here the CDR3 DNA reads TGCGCCAGCAGCCAAGGGCCGGGACAGGACACCTACGAGCAGTACTTC. Translation: CASSQGPGQDTYEQYF.

Sample share makes this clone medium-sized (0.01 to 0.1%). J is TRBJ2-7 and V is TRBV27, with 11 bases matching TRBD2. Trimming took 7 bases from V and 6 from J; bases not matched to a gene: 8. The germline V gene has CDR1 MNHEY and CDR2 SMNVEV (reference sequence). The CDR3 has 14 amino acids. DNA for the CDR3: TGTGCCAGCACCGTAGCGGGAGGGGGAGGCGAGCAGTACTTC. This translates into CASTVAGGGGEQYF.

The chain uses TRBV5-4 and TRBJ1-4, with 7 bases that match TRBD1. CDR3 length: 13 residues. V was pared by 2 bases and J by 11 bases, with 6 bases of the junction left unmatched. Germline V lookup: CDR1 SGHNT, CDR2 YYREEE (reference sequence). The CDR3: CASSFEGARKLFF. The CDR3 coding sequence is TGTGCCAGCAGCTTTGAGGGGGCGCGTAAACTGTTTTTT.

This rearrangement joins TRBV5-6 to TRBJ2-7, with D perhaps matching TRBD1 (7 bases). Per germline, CDR1 SGHDT and CDR2 YYEEEE. Trimming took 0 bases from V and 0 from J, leaving 13 bases between them. The CDR3 length is 16 residues. The CDR3 bases are TGTGCCAGCAGCTTGGGACAGGGACTGCGCTCCTACGAGCAGTACTTC. This encodes CASSLGQGLRSYEQYF.

Only one count was recorded for this clone. This chain joins TRBV7-9 and TRBJ2-7; D is perhaps TRBD2 (6 bases). The CDR3 totals 13 residues. Germline values: CDR1 SEHNR, CDR2 FQNEAQ (reference sequence). The ends were cut back, 8 bases at V and 1 base at J, with 12 bases in the middle. The CDR3 region is CASSYGSSYEQYF. CDR3 nucleotides: TGTGCCAGCTCCTACGGGAGTTCCTACGAGCAGTACTTC.

The chain couples TRBV7-9 to TRBJ2-5, with D perhaps TRBD2 (5 bases). The V end was cut by 2 bases, the J end by 1 base, with 20 bases between. This CDR3 is built from 18 residues. CDR1 SEHNR and CDR2 FQNEAQ come from the germline V gene (reference sequence). This chain's CDR3 is CASSLTGSPEATQETQYF. The CDR3 nucleotides read TGTGCCAGCAGCTTAACGGGAAGCCCCGAGGCTACCCAAGAGACCCAGTACTTC.

This clone has a single count. The chain recombines TRBV27 with TRBJ2-7; D uncertain. This CDR3 spans 13 amino acids. V shed 2 bases and J shed 0 bases, with 5 bases lying between them. CDR1 and CDR2 from the germline V gene are MNHEY and SMNVEV (reference sequence). CDR3 coding DNA: TGTGCCAGCAGTTTAGACATCTCCTACGAGCAGTACTTC. Translated, it gives CASSLDISYEQYF.

This clone has just a few counts. The rearrangement uses TRBV19 and TRBJ1-2; 10 bases fit TRBD1. J gave up 3 bases and V 3 bases, and 7 bases lay outside the gene matches. The germline CDR1 and CDR2 sequences are LNHDA and SQIVND (reference sequence). The CDR3 is made up of 16 amino acids. The CDR3 DNA is TGTGCCAGTAGTATCTCTACCGGGACAGGGGACTATGGCTACACCTTC. It encodes CASSISTGTGDYGYTF.

This clone was counted a few times. Here the CDR3 reads CASSYRDSYKNIQYF. CDR3 coding DNA: TGTGCCAGCAGTTACCGGGACAGTTACAAAAACATTCAGTACTTC. The V and J genes are TRBV6-5 and TRBJ2-4, with 7 bases fitting TRBD1. Germline CDR1 is MNHEY and CDR2 is SVGAGI. The CDR3 runs 15 residues. V was clipped by 2 bases and J by 3 bases; unmatched bases: 4.

This clone was seen a handful of times. The V call is TRBV28, the J call TRBJ1-5, with D hard to call. V dropped 8 bases and J dropped 5 bases, with 10 bases sitting between them. From germline, CDR1 is MDHEN and CDR2 SYDVKM. This CDR3 contains 12 residues. DNA of the CDR3: TGTGCCAGCCCCGACGGGGATCAGCCCCAGCATTTT. This encodes CASPDGDQPQHF.

The chain links TRBV19 to TRBJ2-1; D is unresolved. Germline V CDR1 and CDR2: LNHDA, SQIVND (reference sequence). The V gene lost 5 bases and the J gene lost 8 bases, with 16 bases spanning the gap. The CDR3 runs to 14 residues. The CDR3 spells CASSSGRVWDEQFF. DNA for the CDR3: TGTGCCAGTAGTTCCGGACGCGTATGGGATGAGCAGTTCTTC.

The chain uses TRBV27 and TRBJ2-2; perhaps TRBD2 as D (7 bases). Trimming removed 5 bases at V and 0 bases at J, with 16 bases between. The CDR3 consists of 17 residues. Germline V CDR1 and CDR2: MNHEY, SMNVEV (reference sequence). CDR3 region: CASSGGAVSSNTGELFF. Written as DNA, the CDR3 is TGTGCCAGCAGTGGGGGGGCAGTTTCTTCGAACACCGGGGAGCTGTTTTTT.

The chain recombines TRBV6-5 with TRBJ1-1; D may be TRBD1 (6 bases). The V gene lost 6 bases and the J gene lost 3 bases, with 8 bases spanning the gap. The germline CDR1 and CDR2 sequences are MNHEY and SVGAGI. The CDR3 is made up of 12 amino acids. The CDR3 DNA follows: TGTGCCAGCAGCCACAGGGACACTGAAGCTTTCTTT. Its translation: CASSHRDTEAFF.

The J gene is TRBJ1-1, the V gene TRBV4-3; D not resolved. The V gene's germline CDR1 is LGHNA and CDR2 YSLEER. Trimming removed 3 bases at V and 6 bases at J, with 14 bases between. CDR3 length: 14 residues. The CDR3 sequence is CASSHRLGLSEAFF. As DNA, the CDR3 is TGCGCCAGCAGCCACCGACTCGGCCTTTCTGAAGCTTTCTTT.

The V and J genes are TRBV7-9 and TRBJ2-7, with 7 bases fitting TRBD1. Germline-derived CDR1 and CDR2 are SEHNR and FQNEAQ (reference sequence). With V trimmed by 5 bases and J by 3 bases, 7 bases remained unmatched. CDR3 size: 14 residues. The CDR3 nucleotides read TGTGCCAGCAGCCAAGGGGGCTTCATCTACGAGCAGTACTTC. Its protein product is CASSQGGFIYEQYF.

The chain carries TRBV5-6 and TRBJ2-3; tentative D call: TRBD1 (5 bases). The germline CDR1 and CDR2 sequences are SGHDT and YYEEEE. CDR3 length: 13 amino acids. Trimming took off 2 bases at V and 2 bases at J, with 6 bases between the two ends. The CDR3 DNA reads as TGTGCCAGCAGCTTAGGGGCCACAGATACGCAGTATTTT. It translates to CASSLGATDTQYF.

The chain is built from TRBV30 and TRBJ2-3; D is undetermined. V gave up 0 bases and J gave up 6 bases, with 4 bases separating them. This CDR3 comprises 11 residues. Germline V gene sequence: CDR1 GTSNPN, CDR2 SVGIG (reference sequence). The CDR3 is CAWSVVDTQYF. DNA for the CDR3: TGTGCCTGGAGTGTAGTGGATACGCAGTATTTT.

J is TRBJ2-7 and V is TRBV25-1, with D unclear. CDR3 length: 13 residues. The germline V gene encodes CDR1 MGHDK and CDR2 SYGVNS. V dropped 6 bases and J dropped 0 bases, with 9 bases sitting between them. CDR3 nucleotide sequence: TGTGCCAGCAGCTTAGGTCCCTCCTACGAGCAGTACTTC. This encodes CASSLGPSYEQYF.

The V and J genes are TRBV7-3 and TRBJ2-7; TRBD2 matches at 10 bases. CDR1 and CDR2 (germline): SGHTA, FQGTGA. This CDR3 region has 19 residues. The ends lost 1 base at V and 2 bases at J; junction bases unmatched: 14. The CDR3 is CASSLIPLLAGASTYEQYF. In DNA, the CDR3 is TGTGCCAGCAGCTTAATCCCGTTGCTAGCGGGGGCCTCAACCTACGAGCAGTACTTC.